These 17 T cell receptor beta chains originate from one sample sequenced in a study of identifying expanded T cells in peripheral blood. Produced via immunoSEQ multiplex PCR; TCRdb's table is partial and in-frame only. The table has 70,000 or so clones, almost 90% seen once; the top ten hold around 3%. Input material: blood. Receptor source: a person aged 18 to 75 in good health.

The V gene is TRBV19, the J gene TRBJ2-2; 10 nucleotides agree with TRBD2. The germline V gene has CDR1 LNHDA and CDR2 SQIVND (reference sequence). This CDR3 comprises 14 residues. The junction had 6 bases not matched to a gene; V was cut back by 7 bases and J by 7 bases. In nucleotides, the CDR3 is TGTGCCAGTAACCTAGCGGGGGCCGGCGGGGAGCTGTTTTTT. This translates into CASNLAGAGGELFF.

This rearrangement joins TRBV7-8 to TRBJ2-5, with D unresolved. V lost 2 bases, J lost 4 bases, and 8 bases lay in between. The CDR3 spans 13 residues. Germline loops: CDR1 SGHVS, CDR2 FQNEAQ. Here the CDR3 reads CASSLLARETQYF. CDR3 bases: TGTGCCAGCAGCTTATTAGCCAGAGAGACCCAGTACTTC. Looking up the rest from reference TRBV7-8 and TRBJ2-5 gives the full variable domain: GAGVSQSPRYKVAKRGQDVALRCDPISGHVSLFWYQQALGQGPEFLTYFQNEAQLDKSGLPSDRFFAERPEGSVSTLKIQRTQQEDSAVYLCASSLLARETQYFGPGTRLLVL.

The rearrangement joins TRBV7-9 to TRBJ2-5; 7 bases are a match to TRBD2. The end of the DNA is better explained by TRBJ2-7, so the J call may be wrong. The CDR3 contains 16 residues. Germline CDR1 SEHNR, CDR2 FQNEAQ (reference sequence). Here the CDR3 reads CASSPPGGSAFYEQYF. As DNA, the CDR3 is TGTGCCAGCAGCCCCCCCGGCGGGAGCGCTTTCTACGAGCAGTACTTC.

The chain carries TRBV7-9 and TRBJ2-1; 7 positions agree with TRBD1. Germline CDR1 SEHNR, CDR2 FQNEAQ (reference sequence). This CDR3 has 17 amino acids. V lost 5 bases, J lost 5 bases, and 15 bases stayed unmatched. This chain's CDR3 is CASSKKPGTANNNEQFF. The CDR3 nucleotides are TGTGCCAGCAGCAAAAAACCCGGGACAGCGAACAACAATGAGCAGTTCTTC.

CDR3: CAWSRDLNQPQHF. The CDR3 DNA reads as TGTGCCTGGAGTAGAGACCTCAATCAGCCCCAGCATTTT. The chain recombines TRBV30 with TRBJ1-5; no firm D call. Trimming removed 2 bases from V and 3 bases from J, with 8 bases in between. The germline gives CDR1 GTSNPN, CDR2 SVGIG (reference sequence). The CDR3 runs 13 residues.

The chain links TRBV4-3 to TRBJ1-5; D remains ambiguous. Between the trimmed V and J ends, which lost 0 bases and 5 bases, there was a span of 5 bases. This CDR3 spans 13 amino acids. Germline lookup yields CDR1 LGHNA and CDR2 YSLEER. CDR3 bases: TGCGCCAGCAGCCAAGAAATCCATCAGCCCCAGCATTTT. Its protein is CASSQEIHQPQHF.

J is TRBJ1-5 and V is TRBV28, with D unclear. CDR1 is MDHEN and CDR2 is SYDVKM in the germline V gene. V lost 10 bases and J lost 0, with 13 bases in between. This CDR3 is 14 amino acids long. This CDR3 reads CATAYWDSNQPQHF. The CDR3 DNA reads TGTGCCACGGCCTACTGGGATAGCAATCAGCCCCAGCATTTT.

The rearrangement joins TRBV4-1 to TRBJ1-4; D is perhaps TRBD1 (6 bases). There are 16 residues in the CDR3. Looked up from germline, CDR1 is MGHRA and CDR2 is YSYEKL. Trimming left V 4 bases short and J 12 bases short, with 24 bases between. In DNA, the CDR3 is TGCGCCAGCAGCCTCGGACAGCGATTTTTGGATGGGGAACTGTTTTTT. It translates to CASSLGQRFLDGELFF.

The V call is TRBV2, the J call TRBJ2-1; the D gene could be TRBD1 or TRBD2 (6 bases each). The CDR3 has 14 residues. V lost 3 bases, J lost 5 bases, and 11 bases lay in between. Germline CDR1 reads SNHLY; CDR2 reads FYNNEI. The CDR3 DNA sequence: TGTGCCAGCAGTGATGGAGGGGGTCACAATGAGCAGTTCTTC. Its protein is CASSDGGGHNEQFF.

The chain joins TRBV27 to TRBJ2-6, with D possibly TRBD1 on 6 matching bases. V was pared by 6 bases and J by 4 bases, with 16 bases between. The CDR3 is made up of 16 amino acids. The germline gives CDR1 MNHEY, CDR2 SMNVEV (reference sequence). CDR3 in DNA: TGTGCCAGCAGCCGGCAGGGGTCGACCGGGGCCAACGTCCTGACTTTC. It specifies CASSRQGSTGANVLTF.

The chain couples TRBV29-1 to TRBJ2-1, with 9 nucleotides matching TRBD1. This CDR3 is built from 15 residues. Per the germline V gene, CDR1 is SQVTM and CDR2 is ANQGSEA. Losses at the gene ends were 6 bases for V and 3 bases for J; bases not matched to a gene: 9. The CDR3 loop is CSVDPGTGFYNEQFF. CDR3 bases: TGCAGCGTGGATCCCGGGACAGGGTTCTACAATGAGCAGTTCTTC.

This clone came up once. The chain joins TRBV28 to TRBJ2-1; no clear D. The CDR3 runs 15 residues. V dropped 3 bases and J dropped 0 bases, with 9 bases sitting between them. CDR1 and CDR2 (germline): MDHEN, SYDVKM. The CDR3, as DNA: TGTGCCAGCAGTTTTAGCCCGAGCTCCTACAATGAGCAGTTCTTC. It encodes CASSFSPSSYNEQFF.

The rearrangement uses TRBV10-3 and TRBJ1-1; D is unresolved. Germline values: CDR1 ENHRY, CDR2 SYGVKD. The CDR3 runs to 14 residues. Trimming stripped 2 bases from V and 0 bases from J, with 7 bases between. This chain's CDR3 is CAISEMGMNTEAFF. The CDR3 DNA reads TGTGCCATCAGTGAGATGGGGATGAACACTGAAGCTTTCTTT.

The chain uses TRBV30 and TRBJ1-6; 9 bases fit TRBD1. With 8 bases clipped from V and 9 bases from J, the junction kept 8 bases outside the gene matches. The CDR3 extends over 13 amino acids. CDR1 and CDR2 from the germline V gene are GTSNPN and SVGIG (reference sequence). CDR3 coding DNA: TGTGCCATGCGAGGACAGGGGAGTTCACCCCTCCACTTT. Amino acids: CAMRGQGSSPLHF.

This rearrangement joins TRBV7-7 to TRBJ2-3; maybe TRBD1 (6 bases). Trimming removed 4 bases from V and 5 bases from J, with 10 bases in between. Germline values: CDR1 SSHAT, CDR2 FNYEAQ (reference sequence). This CDR3 spans 13 amino acids. In nucleotides, the CDR3 is TGTGCCAGCAGCTACAGGGCTGGAGATACGCAGTATTTT. It yields the protein CASSYRAGDTQYF.

V and J are TRBV5-1 and TRBJ1-1, with 7 bases aligning to TRBD1. This CDR3 comprises 14 residues. Germline V gives CDR1 SGHRS, CDR2 YFSETQ. The trim removed 1 base at V and 4 bases at J, leaving 4 bases unmatched. The CDR3 region has the DNA TGCGCCAGCAGCTTGACACAGGGGAGCACTGAAGCTTTCTTT. This codes for CASSLTQGSTEAFF.

This clone was seen a handful of times. The chain carries TRBV29-1 and TRBJ1-2, with a weak D call TRBD1 (5 bases). The CDR3 sequence is 14 residues long. V lost 7 bases and J 0 bases, leaving 15 bases between the germline ends. Germline assignment: CDR1 SQVTM and CDR2 ANQGSEA. CDR3 in amino acids: CSALRQGTNYGYTF. In DNA, the CDR3 is TGCAGCGCCCTTCGGCAGGGCACTAACTATGGCTACACCTTC.